This TCR beta chain was found in a study of blood T cells in healthy people across ages (dated by TCRdb to the mid-2010s). General notes on the study: In model experiments, roughly one uniquely barcoded TCR beta cDNA molecule per two T cells was captured by template switching. The study measured age-related changes in TCR beta repertoire diversity using deep sequencing normalized with unique cDNA molecular identifiers. Donors were grouped into four age groups: young (average roughly 15 years), middle-aged (about 38), aged (approximately 58) and long-lived (roughly 80). To avoid experimental bias, donors of different ages were distributed randomly across sequencing lanes. Two additional independent replicas of 1 million unique cDNA reads from the same blood draw were analyzed for two donors (one aged 18 to 30 and one aged 80 or older). Study-level results and caveats: The long-lived group showed more naive CD4+ T cells, fewer expanded clones and increased TCR diversity than the aged group, suggesting age selection. Because donor CMV infection status was unknown, age-related changes in expanded clonotypes were potentially confounded. Estimates of total diversity from one million sequenced T cells were regarded as lower bounds and underestimates. Since profiling was done on bulk unsorted PBMCs, naive and antigen-experienced compartments could not be conclusively compared. A strong correlation was found between observed TCR beta diversity and the percentage of naive T cells measured by flow cytometry. Observed TCR beta diversity per million T cells fell roughly linearly with age, and a significant reduction was already apparent by age around 44.

This clonotype was seen repeatedly, ten times or more. Its antigen target is currently unknown. No qualities accompany the bases; no much larger clone lies one base away. Libraries came from 5' RACE. TCRdb lists the instrument as Illumina HiSeq 2500. A second PCR of roughly 6 to 12 cycles was run with a J-beta primer mix and a sample-barcoded 5' primer. Each TCR beta cDNA molecule received a unique molecular identifier from a template-switch 5' adaptor carrying 12 random nucleotides. Each sample yielded at least 2.5 million CDR3-containing paired-end reads. The Mint cDNA synthesis kit, primed by a TRBC-specific oligonucleotide, was used to synthesize first-strand cDNA from all RNA. All cDNA was treated with uracil-DNA glycosylase and then went through a first 18-cycle PCR with the universal primers M1SS and BC2_uni_R. The paper's data handling went like this. For normalization, 1 million high-quality reads, each with a distinct molecular identifier, were randomly selected from each sample. Instead of being binned into consensus sequences, reads that shared molecular identifiers were thrown out. CDR3 identification, clonotype clustering and error correction used MiTCR with a Q25 quality threshold and the strictest error-elimination algorithm. Lower-bound total TCR beta diversity was estimated with a nonparametric unseen species model using Euler transformation. In-frame beta chains were kept once TCRdb had trimmed the public reads at Q25 with fastp and called clones with MiXCR. Rows merge per CDR3 protein into single entries with the most common DNA and genes. For this entry, the V and J calls and clone size follow TCRdb and not the study's own pipeline. The sample contains approximately 1.5 million distinct CDR3 sequences, roughly 43% of them found a single time. In total, the top ten clones hold 4% of the sample.

The CDR3, from cysteine to phenylalanine, totals 14 residues. This entry keeps only the CDR3 DNA: 42 bases, framed from base 1. Trimming leaves V shorter by 10 bases and J shorter by 0 bases, with the junction holding 9 bases beyond the gene matches. The germline V gene provides CDR1 ENHRY and CDR2 SYGVKD. The roughly 39 donors, aged about 6 to 100 years, were systemically healthy Caucasian individuals from Russia. Each donor gave 8 to 10 milliliters of peripheral blood, drawn into EDTA-treated Vacutainer tubes. Ficoll-Paque density-gradient centrifugation was used to isolate PBMCs, with at least 7 million obtained per sample. Trizol reagent was used to extract total RNA from PBMCs, with at least 5.5 micrograms per sample. For every donor, flow cytometry on a PBMC aliquot measured the percentage of naive CD45RAhigh/CD27high T cells.

This sequence originates from a woman between 18 and 29 years old in good health. The sample comprised blood. This receptor chain uses TRBV10-3 and TRBJ2-7; TRBD2 fits 7 bases in the junction. Read as DNA, the sequence is TGTGCCACCCACCGGGACTACGGCTCCTACGAGCAGTACTTC. It encodes CATHRDYGSYEQYF.